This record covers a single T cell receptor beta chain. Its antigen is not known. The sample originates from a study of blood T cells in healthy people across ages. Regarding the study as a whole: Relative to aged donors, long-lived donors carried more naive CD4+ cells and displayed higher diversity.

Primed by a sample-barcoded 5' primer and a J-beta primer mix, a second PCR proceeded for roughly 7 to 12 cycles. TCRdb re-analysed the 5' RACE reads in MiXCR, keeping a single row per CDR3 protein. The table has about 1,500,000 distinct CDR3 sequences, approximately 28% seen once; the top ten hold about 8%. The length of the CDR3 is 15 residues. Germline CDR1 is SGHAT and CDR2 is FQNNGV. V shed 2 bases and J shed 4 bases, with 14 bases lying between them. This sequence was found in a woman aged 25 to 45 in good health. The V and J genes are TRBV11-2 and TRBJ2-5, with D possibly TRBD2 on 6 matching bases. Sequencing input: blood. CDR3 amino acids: CASSLLKAGGETQYF. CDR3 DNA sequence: TGTGCCAGCAGCTTATTGAAGGCCGGGGGAGAGACCCAGTACTTC. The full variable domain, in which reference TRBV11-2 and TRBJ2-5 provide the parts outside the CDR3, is EAGVAQSPRYKIIEKRQSVAFWCNPISGHATLYWYQQILGQGPKLLIQFQNNGVVDDSQLPKDRFSAERLKGVDSTLKIQPAKLEDSAVYLCASSLLKAGGETQYFGPGTRLLVL.